This TCR beta chain was documented in a study of blood T cell repertoires in COVID-19. CDR1 is LGHDT, CDR2 YNNKEL, per germline (reference sequence). The CDR3 totals 15 residues. V lost 4 bases to trimming and J lost 7 bases, with 18 bases between them. This clone came up once. Using immunoSEQ multiplex PCR, the repertoire was profiled, and TCRdb retains in-frame clones only, with some absent. The profile covers 150,000 to 200,000 clones, with roughly 88% appearing a single time and 5% to 8.5% taken by the ten largest. The chain combines TRBV3-1 (or the pseudogene TRBV3-2) with TRBJ2-3; TRBD1 might be the D (6 bases). This clonotype was obtained from a woman aged 45-60 years who had recovered from COVID-19. The sample consisted of PBMCs or T cells enriched from blood (not recorded which). The CDR3 coding sequence is TGTGCCAGCAGCCGTTTGGACAGAAACTCGAATACGCAGTATTTT. This gives the protein CASSRLDRNSNTQYF.